This entry lists 5 T cell receptor beta chains sequenced from one sample in a study of regulatory T cells in long-lasting Graves disease. The time point: newly diagnosed GD, antithyroid drugs for less than 3 months. TCR sequences were obtained from RNA taken from PBMCs. According to the study, TCR beta libraries were built with iRepertoire HTBI primers and CDR3-region Arm-PCR. One entry per CDR3 protein, called by TCRdb with MiXCR from the multiplex PCR reads. The profile covers 620,000 or so distinct CDR3 sequences, with approximately 15% appearing a single time and around a sixth taken by the ten largest. These data also featured in a second study, about T cells in Graves' hyperthyroidism and ophthalmopathy.

The material was peripheral blood mononuclear cells (PBMCs), obtained at new diagnosis, from a patient treated with antithyroid drugs. The receptors derive from a woman in her twenties or thirties with Graves disease.

This sequence joins TRBV6-1 and TRBJ2-1; 11 bases fit TRBD2. The ends lost 9 bases at V and 8 bases at J; junction bases unmatched: 9. Germline V lookup: CDR1 MNHNS, CDR2 SASEGT. CDR3 length: 14 residues. CDR3 loop: CASIAGGTWDEQFF. In DNA, the CDR3 is TGTGCCAGTATAGCGGGGGGGACTTGGGATGAGCAGTTCTTC.

This chain joins TRBV9 and TRBJ1-1; D is perhaps TRBD1 (6 bases). In germline, CDR1 is SGDLS, CDR2 YYNGEE. Between the trimmed V and J ends, which lost 0 bases and 5 bases, there was a span of 14 bases. This CDR3 region has 15 residues. CDR3 sequence reads: CASSVGGGGATEAFF. CDR3 coding DNA: TGTGCCAGCAGCGTAGGCGGCGGGGGGGCTACTGAAGCTTTCTTT.

The V call is TRBV28, the J call TRBJ1-1, with D unresolved. In germline, CDR1 is MDHEN, CDR2 SYDVKM. There are 17 residues in the CDR3. V lost 3 bases, J lost 2 bases, and 19 bases lay in between. CDR3 nucleotide sequence: TGTGCCAGCAGTTTGCGCTCCGGACTTGCCATAAACACTGAAGCTTTCTTT. Its translation: CASSLRSGLAINTEAFF.

This clonotype was picked up many times. The chain couples TRBV10-3 to TRBJ2-7; 7 bases agree with TRBD1. Germline values: CDR1 ENHRY, CDR2 SYGVKD. V was clipped by 5 bases and J by 3 bases; unmatched bases: 7. This CDR3 region has 14 residues. Here the CDR3 DNA reads TGTGCCATCAGTCAGCCGGGACAGAACTACGAGCAGTACTTC. Residues: CAISQPGQNYEQYF.

V gene TRBV7-2 combines with J gene TRBJ2-3, with 7 nucleotides matching TRBD2. The CDR3 covers 15 residues. V lost 0 bases, J lost 4 bases, and 4 bases stayed unmatched. Germline V gene data show CDR1 as SGHTA and CDR2 as FQGNSA. The CDR3 loop is CASSLASGPSDTQYF. CDR3 DNA: TGTGCCAGCAGCTTAGCTAGCGGGCCTTCAGATACGCAGTATTTT.